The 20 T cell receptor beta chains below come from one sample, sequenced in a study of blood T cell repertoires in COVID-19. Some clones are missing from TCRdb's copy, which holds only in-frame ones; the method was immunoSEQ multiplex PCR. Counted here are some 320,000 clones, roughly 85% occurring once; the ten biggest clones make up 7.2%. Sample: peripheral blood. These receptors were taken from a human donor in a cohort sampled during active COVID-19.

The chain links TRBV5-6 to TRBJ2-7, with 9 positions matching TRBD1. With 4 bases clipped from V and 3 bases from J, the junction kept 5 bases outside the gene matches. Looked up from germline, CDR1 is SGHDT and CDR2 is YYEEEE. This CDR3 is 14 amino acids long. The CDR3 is CASSLTGGVYEQYF. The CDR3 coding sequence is TGTGCCAGCAGCCTTACAGGGGGCGTCTACGAGCAGTACTTC.

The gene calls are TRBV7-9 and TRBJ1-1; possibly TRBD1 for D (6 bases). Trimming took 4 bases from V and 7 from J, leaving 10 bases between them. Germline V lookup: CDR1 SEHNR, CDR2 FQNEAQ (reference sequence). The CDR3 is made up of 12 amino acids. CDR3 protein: CASSSGQLEAFF. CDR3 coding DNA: TGTGCCAGCAGCTCCGGACAGCTTGAAGCTTTCTTT.

This chain's CDR3 is CASSPSQARGTEAFF. The CDR3 bases are TGTGCCAGTAGTCCTAGCCAAGCTCGGGGCACTGAAGCTTTCTTT. The chain employs TRBV19 and TRBJ1-1; unclear D gene. Trimming removed 5 bases from V and 4 bases from J, with 17 bases in between. The germline CDR1 and CDR2 sequences are LNHDA and SQIVND (reference sequence). The CDR3 has 15 amino acids.

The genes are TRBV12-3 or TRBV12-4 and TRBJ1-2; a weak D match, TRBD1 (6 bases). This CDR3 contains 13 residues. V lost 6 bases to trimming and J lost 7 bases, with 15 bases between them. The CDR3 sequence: CASSRRGWGGYTF. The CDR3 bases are TGTGCCAGCAGCCGCAGGGGTTGGGGTGGCTACACCTTC.

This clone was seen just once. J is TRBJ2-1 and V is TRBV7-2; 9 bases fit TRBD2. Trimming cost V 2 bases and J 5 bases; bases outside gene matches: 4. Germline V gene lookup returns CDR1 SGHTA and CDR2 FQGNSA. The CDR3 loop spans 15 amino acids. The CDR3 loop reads CASSLSGGLNNEQFF. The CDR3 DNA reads TGTGCCAGCAGCTTAAGCGGGGGGCTAAACAATGAGCAGTTCTTC. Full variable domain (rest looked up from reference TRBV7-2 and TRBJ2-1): GAGVSQSPSNKVTEKGKDVELRCDPISGHTALYWYRQSLGQGLEFLIYFQGNSAPDKSGLPSDRFSAERTGGSVSTLTIQRTQQEDSAVYLCASSLSGGLNNEQFFGPGTRLTVL.

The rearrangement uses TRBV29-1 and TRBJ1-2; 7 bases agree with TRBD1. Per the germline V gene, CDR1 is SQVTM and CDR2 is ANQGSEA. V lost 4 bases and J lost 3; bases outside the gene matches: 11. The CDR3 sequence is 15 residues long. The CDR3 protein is CSVGDPDRRDYGYTF. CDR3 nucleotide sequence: TGCAGCGTTGGAGACCCGGACAGGCGGGACTATGGCTACACCTTC.

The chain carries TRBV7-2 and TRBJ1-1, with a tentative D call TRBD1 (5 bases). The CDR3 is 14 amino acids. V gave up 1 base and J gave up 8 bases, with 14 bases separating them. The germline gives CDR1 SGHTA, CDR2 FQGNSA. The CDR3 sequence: CASSLVDGASEAFF. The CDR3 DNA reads TGTGCCAGCAGCTTAGTCGATGGGGCGTCGGAAGCTTTCTTT.

The CDR3 loop is CASSPLRQETNTEAFF. The CDR3 DNA follows: TGTGCCAGCTCACCGTTACGACAAGAGACGAACACTGAAGCTTTCTTT. The chain recombines TRBV18 with TRBJ1-1; no clear D. V lost 3 bases and J lost 1, with 15 bases in between. This CDR3 is 16 amino acids long. From germline, CDR1 is KGHSH and CDR2 LQKENI. The complete variable domain, with remaining parts taken from reference TRBV18 and TRBJ1-1, reads NAGVMQNPRHLVRRRGQEARLRCSPMKGHSHVYWYRQLPEEGLKFMVYLQKENIIDESGMPKERFSAEFPKEGPSILRIQQVVRGDSAAYFCASSPLRQETNTEAFFGQGTRLTVV.

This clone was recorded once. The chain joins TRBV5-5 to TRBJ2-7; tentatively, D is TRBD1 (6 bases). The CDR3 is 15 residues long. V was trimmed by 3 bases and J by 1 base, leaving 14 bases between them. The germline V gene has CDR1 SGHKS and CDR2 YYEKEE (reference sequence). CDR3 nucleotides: TGTGCCAGCAGCTGGGGGCGGACGGCGTCCTACGAGCAGTACTTC. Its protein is CASSWGRTASYEQYF.

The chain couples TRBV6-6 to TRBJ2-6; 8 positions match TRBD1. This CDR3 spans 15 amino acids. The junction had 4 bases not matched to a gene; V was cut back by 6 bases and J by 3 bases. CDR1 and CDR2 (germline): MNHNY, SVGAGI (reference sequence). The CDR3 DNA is TGTGCCAGCAGGCAGGGGGCGCGTGGGGCCAACGTCCTGACTTTC. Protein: CASRQGARGANVLTF.

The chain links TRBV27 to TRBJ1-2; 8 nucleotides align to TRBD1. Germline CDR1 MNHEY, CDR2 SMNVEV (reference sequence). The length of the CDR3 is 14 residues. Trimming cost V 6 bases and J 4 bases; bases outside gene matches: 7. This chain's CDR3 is CASSTTGTGYGYTF. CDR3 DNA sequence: TGTGCCAGCAGCACAACCGGGACAGGCTATGGCTACACCTTC.

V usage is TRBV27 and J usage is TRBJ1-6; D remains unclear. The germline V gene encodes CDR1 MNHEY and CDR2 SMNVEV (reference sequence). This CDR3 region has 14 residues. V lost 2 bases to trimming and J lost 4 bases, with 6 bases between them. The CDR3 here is CASSLPQYNSPLHF. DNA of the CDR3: TGTGCCAGCAGTTTACCACAGTATAATTCACCCCTCCACTTT.

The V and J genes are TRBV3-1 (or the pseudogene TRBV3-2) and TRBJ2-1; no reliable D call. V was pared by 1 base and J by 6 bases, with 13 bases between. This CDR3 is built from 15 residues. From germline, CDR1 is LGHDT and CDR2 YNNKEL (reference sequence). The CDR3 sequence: CASSQGLTPINEQFF. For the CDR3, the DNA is TGTGCCAGCAGCCAAGGGCTGACACCTATCAATGAGCAGTTCTTC.

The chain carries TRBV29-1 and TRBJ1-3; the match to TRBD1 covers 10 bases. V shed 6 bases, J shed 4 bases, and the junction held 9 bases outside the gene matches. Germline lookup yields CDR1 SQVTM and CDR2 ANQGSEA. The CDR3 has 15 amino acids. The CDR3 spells CSVTPLDRGGNTIYF. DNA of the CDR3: TGCAGCGTCACCCCTTTGGACAGGGGGGGAAACACCATATATTTT.

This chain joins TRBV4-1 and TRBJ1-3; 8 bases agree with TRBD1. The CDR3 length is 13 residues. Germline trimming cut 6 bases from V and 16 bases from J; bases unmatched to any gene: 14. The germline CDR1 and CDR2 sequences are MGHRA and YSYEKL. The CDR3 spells CASSQQTDRVKYF. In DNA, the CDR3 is TGCGCCAGCAGTCAACAGACGGACAGGGTTAAGTATTTT.

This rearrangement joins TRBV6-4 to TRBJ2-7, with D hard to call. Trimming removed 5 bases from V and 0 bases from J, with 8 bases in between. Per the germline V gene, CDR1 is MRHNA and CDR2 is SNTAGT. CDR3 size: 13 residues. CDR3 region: CASSKESSYEQYF. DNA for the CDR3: TGTGCCAGCAGTAAGGAGAGCTCCTACGAGCAGTACTTC.

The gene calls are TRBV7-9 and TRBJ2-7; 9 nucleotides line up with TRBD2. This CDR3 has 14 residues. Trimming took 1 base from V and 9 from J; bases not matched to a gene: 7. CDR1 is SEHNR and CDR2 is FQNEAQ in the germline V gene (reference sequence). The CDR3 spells CASSLVVSGGAQYF. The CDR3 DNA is TGTGCCAGCAGCTTAGTTGTTAGCGGGGGAGCGCAGTACTTC.

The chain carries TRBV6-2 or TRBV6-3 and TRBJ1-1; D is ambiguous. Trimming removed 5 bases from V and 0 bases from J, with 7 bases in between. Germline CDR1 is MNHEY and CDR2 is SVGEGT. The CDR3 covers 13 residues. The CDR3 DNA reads TGTGCCAGCAGTCCCCCAGTGAACACTGAAGCTTTCTTT. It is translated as CASSPPVNTEAFF.

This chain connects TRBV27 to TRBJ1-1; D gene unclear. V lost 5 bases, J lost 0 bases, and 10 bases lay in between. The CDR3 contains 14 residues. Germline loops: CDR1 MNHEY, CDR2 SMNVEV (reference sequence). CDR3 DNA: TGTGCCAGCAGTATACAGCACATGAACACTGAAGCTTTCTTT. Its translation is CASSIQHMNTEAFF.

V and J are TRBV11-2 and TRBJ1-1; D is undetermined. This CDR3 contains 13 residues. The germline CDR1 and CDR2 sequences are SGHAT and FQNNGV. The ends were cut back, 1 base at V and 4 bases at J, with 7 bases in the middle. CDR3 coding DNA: TGTGCCAGCAGCTTAGCACAGTCCACTGAAGCTTTCTTT. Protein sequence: CASSLAQSTEAFF.